Below, one TCR beta chain is given with its context. As yet, its antigen is unknown. The data were obtained in a study of cytomegalovirus exposure and HLA in healthy donors. The PCR was carried out with 60 Vbeta primers and 13 Jbeta primers. Here immunoSEQ multiplex PCR was the method, and the copy in TCRdb shows in-frame clones only, minus some. This sample has 100,000 to 150,000 clones, with over 65% found just once. Study results and limitations: Most subjects had HLA-A and HLA-B alleles reportedly predicted accurately by TCR beta sequences.

CDR3 length: 15 residues. Germline-derived CDR1 and CDR2 are SGHDN and FVKESK. The V and J ends lost 1 base and 3 bases, in that order; junction bases with no gene match: 5. Sequencing was performed on PBMCs. V and J are TRBV14 and TRBJ1-1; 7 bases are a match to TRBD1. The receptor was derived from a man aged 30 to 39 in good health and CMV-seronegative. In nucleotides, the CDR3 is TGTGCCAGCAGCCAAGTAGGGGGCGGTGACACTGAAGCTTTCTTT. Protein: CASSQVGGGDTEAFF.